This T cell receptor beta chain was found in a study of blood T cell repertoires in COVID-19. Study at large: Acute and convalescent COVID-19 specimens originated in the United States, Italy and Spain. Sources were T cells, B-cell-depleted T cells, or PBMCs; the material itself was cDNA or gDNA.

Original data processing: Amplification from reference gene primers served as the basis for estimated nucleated cell counts. TCRdb's copy holds only in-frame clones and misses some; the assay was immunoSEQ multiplex PCR. V and J calls and clone size are as listed in that table; D and trimming were resolved from the DNA. In the table there are 200,000 to 250,000 clones, around 85% of which are singletons. The receptor was isolated from a man between 60 and 75 years old with acute or convalescent COVID-19. The specimen was peripheral blood.

CDR3 sequence: CASGPGLASTDTQYF. In DNA, the CDR3 is TGTGCCAGCGGACCCGGACTAGCGAGCACAGATACGCAGTATTTT. The chain uses TRBV7-9 and TRBJ2-3, with TRBD2 matching over 9 bases. Trimming at V came to 8 bases and at J to 0 bases, leaving 6 bases not matched to a gene. Looked up from germline, CDR1 is SEHNR and CDR2 is FQNEAQ (reference sequence). The length of the CDR3 is 15 residues.